Listed below are T cell receptor beta chains from one sample, sequenced in a study of blood T cell repertoires in COVID-19. TCRdb's copy holds only in-frame clones and misses some; the assay was immunoSEQ multiplex PCR. The repertoire consists of about 150,000 clones, with 83% occurring once and the leading ten covering 12%. Sample: peripheral blood. Receptor source: a woman aged 55-70 years with COVID-19, enrolled during active disease. The CDR3 runs from the conserved cysteine through the conserved F or W. The D gene is left open where the match is weak. Clone size is given for some rows only: seen once, a few or many times, or a class if the clone is expanded.

CDR3	DNA	V	size	D	J
CASSTQGSGRINEQFF	TGTGCCAGTAGTACTCAGGGTAGCGGGAGGATCAATGAGCAGTTCTTC	TRBV19	-	TRBD2	TRBJ2-1
CASSPSQGPNTEAFF	TGTGCCAGCTCACCGTCACAGGGACCTAACACTGAAGCTTTCTTT	TRBV18	few	-	TRBJ1-1
CASSPDRAGTGELFF	TGCGCCAGCAGCCCCGACAGGGCCGGCACCGGGGAGCTGTTTTTT	TRBV5-1	-	TRBD1	TRBJ2-2
CASSATLGLAGGPSYF	TGTGCCAGTAGTGCAACTCTGGGACTAGCGGGAGGCCCATCGTACTTC	TRBV19	-	TRBD2	TRBJ2-7
CASREGGFGYTF	TGTGCCAGCAGGGAAGGGGGCTTCGGCTACACCTTC	TRBV2	-	TRBD1	TRBJ1-2
CASSPQTGNNSPLHF	TGTGCCAGCAGCCCACAAACAGGAAATAATTCACCCCTCCACTTT	TRBV6-5	few	-	TRBJ1-6
CAWSKTVFSGNTIYF	TGTGCCTGGAGTAAGACAGTTTTCTCTGGAAACACCATATATTTT	TRBV30	-	-	TRBJ1-3
CASSLYWTDDSPLHF	TGCGCCAGCAGCTTGTACTGGACAGACGATTCACCCCTCCACTTT	TRBV5-1	-	-	TRBJ1-6
CASSPGTGSWGDQPQHF	TGTGCCAGCAGTCCCGGGACAGGGAGTTGGGGCGATCAGCCCCAGCATTTT	TRBV6-6	-	TRBD1	TRBJ1-5
CASGRQGASTEAFF	TGTGCCAGCGGGCGACAGGGGGCGAGCACTGAAGCTTTCTTT	TRBV2	-	TRBD1	TRBJ1-1
CASSYSKFARQPQHF	TGTGCCAGCAGTTACTCGAAATTCGCTCGGCAGCCCCAGCATTTT	TRBV6-5	-	-	TRBJ1-5
CASSRDRDSGNTIYF	TGCGCCAGCAGCCGGGACAGGGACTCTGGAAACACCATATATTTT	TRBV10-1	once	TRBD1	TRBJ1-3
CASSPMRDRSNQPQHF	TGTGCCAGCTCACCAATGAGGGACAGAAGCAATCAGCCCCAGCATTTT	TRBV18	-	TRBD1	TRBJ1-5
CASSVDSRPSNYGYTF	TGCGCCAGCAGCGTGGATTCTAGGCCCTCTAACTATGGCTACACCTTC	TRBV5-1	-	-	TRBJ1-2
CASSPGVAARQYF	TGTGCCAGCAGCCCCGGGGTGGCGGCGCGGCAGTACTTC	TRBV9	-	-	TRBJ2-7
CASSRRQKNEKLFF	TGTGCCAGCAGTAGGAGACAGAAGAATGAAAAACTGTTTTTT	TRBV6-5	-	-	TRBJ1-4
CASTKDREGSPLHF	TGTGCCAGCACCAAGGACAGGGAGGGTTCACCCCTCCACTTT	TRBV6-5	few	TRBD1	TRBJ1-6
CASSPLTSGSYNEQFF	TGTGCCAGCAGCCCCCTCACTAGCGGGAGTTACAATGAGCAGTTCTTC	TRBV9	few	TRBD2	TRBJ2-1
CASSPSVANQPQHF	TGTGCCAGCTCACCATCGGTTGCTAATCAGCCCCAGCATTTT	TRBV18	-	-	TRBJ1-5
CASIRQGGGELFF	TGTGCCAGCATTCGGCAGGGAGGCGGGGAGCTGTTTTTT	TRBV2	-	-	TRBJ2-2
CASSFGRGTEAFF	TGTGCCAGCAGCTTTGGGAGGGGAACTGAAGCTTTCTTT	TRBV11-3	-	-	TRBJ1-1
CASSLAAGSYGYTF	TGTGCCAGCAGCTTGGCCGCTGGGAGCTATGGCTACACCTTC	TRBV5-5	-	-	TRBJ1-2
CASSISSSGNTIYF	TGCGCCAGCAGCATTTCGAGCTCTGGAAACACCATATATTTT	TRBV5-1	-	-	TRBJ1-3
CASSVEVGPPPSRVEQFF	TGTGCCAGCAGCGTAGAAGTAGGGCCTCCCCCCTCCAGGGTTGAGCAGTTCTTC	TRBV9	-	-	TRBJ2-1
CASSYSYASVYGYTF	TGTGCCAGCAGTTACTCATATGCCAGTGTCTATGGCTACACCTTC	TRBV6-5	-	-	TRBJ1-2
CASRAGTGGYGYTF	TGTGCCAGCAGAGCCGGGACAGGGGGCTATGGCTACACCTTC	TRBV6-4	-	TRBD1	TRBJ1-2
CASRARGLYGYTF	TGTGCCAGCAGAGCCAGGGGCCTTTATGGCTACACCTTC	TRBV2	-	-	TRBJ1-2
CASSFTGLGVNEQFF	TGTGCCAGCAGTTTTACGGGACTAGGGGTTAATGAGCAGTTCTTC	TRBV2	-	TRBD2	TRBJ2-1
CASSLAGHEQYF	TGTGCCAGCAGCTTAGCTGGGCACGAGCAGTACTTC	TRBV7-6	-	-	TRBJ2-7
CASSSGTGQETQYF	TGTGCCAGCAGCTCTGGGACAGGCCAAGAGACCCAGTACTTC	TRBV5-8	-	TRBD1	TRBJ2-5
CAAADPGMNTEAFF	TGTGCCGCCGCCGACCCCGGGATGAACACTGAAGCTTTCTTT	TRBV6-5	once	-	TRBJ1-1